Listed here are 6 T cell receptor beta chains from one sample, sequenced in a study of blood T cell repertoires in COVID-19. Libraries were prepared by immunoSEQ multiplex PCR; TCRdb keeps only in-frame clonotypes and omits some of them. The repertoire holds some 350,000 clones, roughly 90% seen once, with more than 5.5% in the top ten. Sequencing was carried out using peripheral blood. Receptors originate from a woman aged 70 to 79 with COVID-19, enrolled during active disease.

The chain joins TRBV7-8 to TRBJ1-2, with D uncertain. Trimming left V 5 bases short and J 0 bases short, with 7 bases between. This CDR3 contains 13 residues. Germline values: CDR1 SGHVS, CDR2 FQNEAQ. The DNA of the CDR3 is TGTGCCAGCAGCCCTCGGGCTAACTATGGCTACACCTTC. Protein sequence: CASSPRANYGYTF.

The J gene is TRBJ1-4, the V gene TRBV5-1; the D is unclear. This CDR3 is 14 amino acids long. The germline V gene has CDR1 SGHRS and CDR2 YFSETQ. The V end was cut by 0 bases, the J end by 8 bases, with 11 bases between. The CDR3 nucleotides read TGCGCCAGCAGCTTGGATAGAGGGTCAGAAAAACTGTTTTTT. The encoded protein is CASSLDRGSEKLFF.

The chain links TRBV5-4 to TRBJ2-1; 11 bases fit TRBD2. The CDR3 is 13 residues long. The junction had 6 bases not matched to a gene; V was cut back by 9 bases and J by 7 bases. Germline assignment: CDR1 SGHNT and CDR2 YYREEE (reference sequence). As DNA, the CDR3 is TGTGCCACCACTAGCGGGGGCCGTAATGAGCAGTTCTTC. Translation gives CATTSGGRNEQFF.

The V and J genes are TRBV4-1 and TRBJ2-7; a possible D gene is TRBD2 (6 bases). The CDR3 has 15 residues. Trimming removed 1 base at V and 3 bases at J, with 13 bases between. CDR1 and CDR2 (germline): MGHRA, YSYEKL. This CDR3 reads CASSQGGDTIYEQYF. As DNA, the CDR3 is TGCGCCAGCAGCCAAGGGGGGGATACCATCTACGAGCAGTACTTC.

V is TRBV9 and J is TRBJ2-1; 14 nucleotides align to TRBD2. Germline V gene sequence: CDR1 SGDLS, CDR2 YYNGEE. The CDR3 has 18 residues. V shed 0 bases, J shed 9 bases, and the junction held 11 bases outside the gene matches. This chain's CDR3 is CASSVGQRLAGGLGEQFF. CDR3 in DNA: TGTGCCAGCAGCGTAGGACAACGACTAGCGGGGGGGCTAGGTGAGCAGTTCTTC.

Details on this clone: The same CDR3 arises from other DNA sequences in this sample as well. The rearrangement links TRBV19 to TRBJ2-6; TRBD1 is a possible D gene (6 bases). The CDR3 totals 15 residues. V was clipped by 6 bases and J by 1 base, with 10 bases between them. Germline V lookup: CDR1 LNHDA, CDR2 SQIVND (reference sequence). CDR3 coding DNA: TGTGCCAGTAGCCGACAGGTGTCTGGGGCCAACGTCCTGACTTTC. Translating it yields CASSRQVSGANVLTF.